The entry that follows covers one TCR beta chain sequence. The data originate from a study of blood T cell repertoires in COVID-19. The repertoire was sequenced with immunoSEQ multiplex PCR; TCRdb's copy has only in-frame clones and lacks some. The sample yields a few hundred thousand clones, more than 80% seen once. Those who participated ranged in age from about 18 to 89 years and resided in about two dozen US areas. The specimen sequenced was PBMCs or T cells enriched from blood (not recorded which). The TCR sequence derives from a woman under 30 in a cohort exposed to, infected with or recovered from COVID-19 (not recorded which).

CDR3 amino acids: CASTFSGVEQYF. For the CDR3, the DNA is TGTGCCAGCACTTTTTCAGGGGTCGAGCAGTACTTC. The chain is built from TRBV6-5 and TRBJ2-7; possible D gene TRBD1, 6 bases. Between the trimmed V and J ends, which lost 7 bases and 6 bases, there was a span of 13 bases. Germline loops: CDR1 MNHEY, CDR2 SVGAGI. CDR3 size: 12 residues.